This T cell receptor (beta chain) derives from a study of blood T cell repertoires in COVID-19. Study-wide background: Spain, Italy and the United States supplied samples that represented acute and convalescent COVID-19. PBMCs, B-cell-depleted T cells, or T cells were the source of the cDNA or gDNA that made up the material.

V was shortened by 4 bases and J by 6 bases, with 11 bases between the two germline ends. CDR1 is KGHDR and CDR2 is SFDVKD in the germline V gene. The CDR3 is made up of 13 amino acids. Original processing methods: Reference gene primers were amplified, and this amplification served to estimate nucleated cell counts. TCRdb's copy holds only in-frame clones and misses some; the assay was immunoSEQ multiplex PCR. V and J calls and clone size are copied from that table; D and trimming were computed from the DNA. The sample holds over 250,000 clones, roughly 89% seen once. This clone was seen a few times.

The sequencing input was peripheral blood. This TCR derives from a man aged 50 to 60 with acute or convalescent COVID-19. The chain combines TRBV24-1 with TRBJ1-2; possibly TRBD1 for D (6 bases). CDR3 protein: CATSEGAGDGYTF. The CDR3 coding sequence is TGTGCCACCAGTGAAGGGGCAGGGGATGGCTACACCTTC.